Shown below are 20 T cell receptor beta chains from a single sample sequenced in a study of vaccination and CD4 T cells after COVID-19. This sample's treatment: approximately 9-day PBMC culture with coronavirus spike peptide pools or control peptides (ViraFEST assay). Their antigen targets remain unknown. Researchers used the Oncomine TCR Beta short-read assay to sequence DNA from cultured CD4+ T cells. TCRdb re-analysed the PCR reads in MiXCR, keeping a single row per CDR3 protein. This table holds 3,000 to 4,000 distinct CDR3 sequences, 16% found once. Sequencing was done on a sample of CD4+ T cells from blood, cultured in vitro. The receptors stem from a human donor who had recovered from COVID-19.

The sample holds a few counts of this clonotype. DNA for the CDR3: TGCAGTGCACAAAGCGGGGGGGGAACCGGGGAGCTGTTTTTT. Its protein product is CSAQSGGGTGELFF. The chain combines TRBV20-1 with TRBJ2-2; 10 bases are shared with TRBD2. Germline trimming cut 6 bases from V and 5 bases from J; bases unmatched to any gene: 6. This CDR3 spans 14 amino acids. Germline CDR1 is DFQATT and CDR2 is SNEGSKA (reference sequence).

This clonotype was detected a few times. The V and J genes are TRBV30 and TRBJ2-7; D might be TRBD2 (6 bases). The CDR3 runs to 13 residues. V was cut by 2 bases and J by 4 bases, with 12 bases left in between. From germline, CDR1 is GTSNPN and CDR2 SVGIG (reference sequence). The chain's CDR3 is CAWSSGGEYEQYF. In DNA, the CDR3 is TGTGCCTGGAGTTCCGGGGGTGAGTACGAGCAGTACTTC. The full variable domain, with the rest looked up from reference TRBV30 and TRBJ2-7, is SQTIHQWPATLVQPVGSPLSLECTVEGTSNPNLYWYRQAAGRGLQLLFYSVGIGQISSEVPQNLSASRPQDRQFILSSKKLLLSDSGFYLCAWSSGGEYEQYFGPGTRLTVT.

About this clonotype: Its ends do not fully match the called genes, so a read error is possible. The chain links TRBV7-7 to TRBJ2-3; 11 bases fit TRBD2. CDR1 is SSHAT, CDR2 FNYEAQ, per germline (reference sequence). CDR3 size: 15 residues. The CDR3 here is CASSPLAGGTDTQYF. As DNA, the CDR3 is TGTGCTAGCAGCCCTTTAGCGGGGGGGACGGATACGCAGTATTTT.

Turning to this clonotype: The junction shows a germline mismatch at one end, possibly a read error. The chain has TRBV6-1 and TRBJ1-3; 7 bases are a match to TRBD1. CDR3 length: 14 residues. Germline V gene sequence: CDR1 MNHNS, CDR2 SASEGT. CDR3 DNA: TGTGCCAGCCGGGGACAGCACTCTGGAAACACCACATATTTT. This sequence encodes CASRGQHSGNTTYF.

By frequency in the sample, this clonotype is large. J is TRBJ1-6 and V is TRBV12-3 or TRBV12-4; 8 positions agree with TRBD1. There are 16 residues in the CDR3. The junction had 6 bases not matched to a gene; V was cut back by 5 bases and J by 3 bases. Here the CDR3 DNA reads TGTGCCAGCAGTCCCCCCGGACAGGGCTATAATTCACCCCTCCACTTT. It specifies CASSPPGQGYNSPLHF.

This clonotype appeared a few times. This rearrangement joins TRBV4-1 to TRBJ2-7, with TRBD2 matching 7 bases. V was clipped by 1 base and J by 2 bases; unmatched bases: 5. The CDR3 runs to 15 residues. Germline-derived CDR1 and CDR2 are MGHRA and YSYEKL. Written as DNA, the CDR3 is TGCGCCAGCAGCCAAGCCGGGACTACTACCTACGAGCAGTACTTC. This codes for CASSQAGTTTYEQYF.

The chain joins TRBV25-1 to TRBJ1-5, with a weak D call TRBD1 (5 bases). This CDR3 is built from 13 residues. Trimming removed 3 bases at V and 9 bases at J, with 12 bases between. Germline CDR1 and CDR2: MGHDK and SYGVNS. The CDR3 loop reads CASSEQGLGPQHF. CDR3 coding DNA: TGTGCCAGCAGTGAGCAGGGCTTGGGGCCCCAGCATTTT. Looking up the rest from reference TRBV25-1 and TRBJ1-5 gives the full variable domain: EADIYQTPRYLVIGTGKKITLECSQTMGHDKMYWYQQDPGMELHLIHYSYGVNSTEKGDLSSESTVSRIRTEHFPLTLESARPSHTSQYLCASSEQGLGPQHFGDGTRLSIL.

By sample fraction, this clonotype is medium-sized. The chain joins TRBV5-6 to TRBJ2-5; 12 positions match TRBD2. The germline V gene has CDR1 SGHDT and CDR2 YYEEEE. The J segment lost 1 base and the V segment lost 4 bases, leaving 2 bases of the junction unmatched. The CDR3 covers 15 residues. The CDR3 spells CASSQLAGGQETQYF. In DNA, the CDR3 is TGTGCCAGCAGCCAACTAGCGGGGGGCCAAGAGACCCAGTACTTC.

This sequence joins TRBV19 and TRBJ1-6; D gene uncertain. The germline V gene has CDR1 LNHDA and CDR2 SQIVND (reference sequence). Trimming cost V 1 base and J 0 bases, with 13 bases left between them. The CDR3 consists of 18 residues. The DNA of the CDR3 is TGTGCCAGTAGTATAGCTCCGGGGAAAGGCTCCTATAATTCACCCCTCCACTTT. This translates into CASSIAPGKGSYNSPLHF.

The gene calls are TRBV5-4 and TRBJ2-7; possibly TRBD2 for D (6 bases). Germline V gene sequence: CDR1 SGHNT, CDR2 YYREEE (reference sequence). The germline V and J ends were trimmed by 4 bases and 4 bases, with 18 bases remaining between them. This CDR3 has 15 residues. This CDR3 is CASSQRWGDQYEQYF. The CDR3 DNA follows: TGTGCCAGCAGCCAGAGGTGGGGGGATCAATACGAGCAGTACTTC.

Within the sample, this clonotype is medium-sized (0.01 to 0.1%). The chain employs TRBV2 and TRBJ1-5; 9 bases are shared with TRBD1. With 8 bases clipped from V and 7 bases from J, the junction kept 6 bases outside the gene matches. Germline V lookup: CDR1 SNHLY, CDR2 FYNNEI. The CDR3 sequence is 13 residues long. CDR3 amino acids: CASSRDRDQPQHF. The CDR3, as DNA: TGTGCCAGCTCCCGGGACAGGGACCAGCCCCAGCATTTT.

This clonotype was observed a few times. V and J are TRBV5-4 and TRBJ1-6; D remains ambiguous. The CDR3 has 16 residues. V lost 4 bases and J 10 bases, leaving 21 bases between the germline ends. Per germline, CDR1 SGHNT and CDR2 YYREEE (reference sequence). The CDR3 protein is CASSLNPGKFESPLHF. The DNA for the CDR3 is TGTGCCAGCAGCCTAAATCCAGGAAAGTTTGAATCACCCCTCCACTTT. Complete variable domain (other parts from reference TRBV5-4 and TRBJ1-6): ETGVTQSPTHLIKTRGQQVTLRCSSQSGHNTVSWYQQALGQGPQFIFQYYREEENGRGNFPPRFSGLQFPNYSSELNVNALELDDSALYLCASSLNPGKFESPLHFGNGTRLTVT.

This chain uses TRBV5-1 with TRBJ1-1, with D possibly being TRBD1 (6 bases). This CDR3 is 16 amino acids long. Trimming pared 4 bases from V and 1 base from J, leaving 17 bases between. Germline CDR1 is SGHRS and CDR2 is YFSETQ. CDR3 sequence (DNA): TGCGCCAGCAGCCTGGACAGCAGGTCCTGGAACACTGAAGCTTTCTTT. It specifies CASSLDSRSWNTEAFF. Full variable domain (rest looked up from reference TRBV5-1 and TRBJ1-1): KAGVTQTPRYLIKTRGQQVTLSCSPISGHRSVSWYQQTPGQGLQFLFEYFSETQRNKGNFPGRFSGRQFSNSRSEMNVSTLELGDSALYLCASSLDSRSWNTEAFFGQGTRLTVV.

This clonotype was recorded a few times. The chain uses TRBV7-6 and TRBJ2-3, with D possibly TRBD2 on 5 matching bases. Germline V gene lookup returns CDR1 SGHVS and CDR2 FNYEAQ. This CDR3 has 16 amino acids. Trimming removed 1 base at V and 8 bases at J, with 19 bases between. CDR3 region: CASSLGTHPGEGTQYF. As DNA, the CDR3 is TGTGCCAGCAGCTTAGGGACGCACCCCGGGGAAGGTACGCAGTATTTT.

The rearrangement links TRBV12-3 or TRBV12-4 to TRBJ2-1; D perhaps matches TRBD2 (8 bases). Trimming cost V 7 bases and J 7 bases, with 20 bases left between them. The CDR3 loop spans 15 amino acids. The CDR3: CASILGTAGVNEQFF. CDR3 DNA sequence: TGTGCCAGCATTCTAGGGACAGCGGGGGTGAATGAGCAGTTCTTC.

By frequency in the sample, this clonotype is medium-sized. The V and J genes are TRBV6-1 and TRBJ2-5; D could derive from TRBD1 or TRBD2 (5 bases each). From germline, CDR1 is MNHNS and CDR2 SASEGT. Between the trimmed V and J ends, which lost 5 bases and 4 bases, there was a span of 14 bases. This CDR3 region has 14 residues. CDR3 region: CASSPRDGLETQYF. In DNA form, the CDR3 reads TGTGCCAGCAGTCCTCGGGACGGATTAGAGACCCAGTACTTC.

The sample holds a few counts of this clonotype. This chain connects TRBV5-1 to TRBJ1-1; a weak D match, TRBD1 (5 bases). V lost 0 bases, J lost 0 bases, and 9 bases lay in between. Germline CDR1 is SGHRS and CDR2 is YFSETQ. CDR3 length equals 15 residues. CDR3 sequence reads: CASSLDRGLNTEAFF. The CDR3 nucleotides read TGCGCCAGCAGCTTGGACCGGGGGTTGAACACTGAAGCTTTCTTT. Drawing the rest from reference TRBV5-1 and TRBJ1-1, the complete variable domain is KAGVTQTPRYLIKTRGQQVTLSCSPISGHRSVSWYQQTPGQGLQFLFEYFSETQRNKGNFPGRFSGRQFSNSRSEMNVSTLELGDSALYLCASSLDRGLNTEAFFGQGTRLTVV.

By share of the sample, this clonotype is medium-sized. V is TRBV6-1 and J is TRBJ1-1; D call uncertain. From germline, CDR1 is MNHNS and CDR2 SASEGT. Between the trimmed V and J ends, which lost 6 bases and 0 bases, there was a span of 5 bases. The CDR3 contains 12 residues. The CDR3 loop reads CASSNLNTEAFF. The CDR3 DNA sequence: TGTGCCAGCAGCAATTTGAACACTGAAGCTTTCTTT.

This clonotype was seen only a few times. V is TRBV7-9 and J is TRBJ1-1; TRBD1 matches at 10 bases. There are 14 residues in the CDR3. CDR1 SEHNR and CDR2 FQNEAQ come from the germline V gene (reference sequence). With V trimmed by 5 bases and J by 5 bases, 5 bases remained unmatched. CDR3 residues: CASSLGQGVTEAFF. In nucleotides, the CDR3 is TGTGCCAGCAGCCTAGGACAGGGGGTAACTGAAGCTTTCTTT.

V is TRBV27 and J is TRBJ2-7; D is possibly TRBD2 (5 bases). The length of the CDR3 is 15 residues. Germline loops: CDR1 MNHEY, CDR2 SMNVEV (reference sequence). The V and J ends lost 7 bases and 0 bases respectively, with 16 bases between them. For the CDR3, the DNA is TGTGCCAGCACTCCCATCGGGGTCACCTCCTACGAGCAGTACTTC. Amino acid sequence: CASTPIGVTSYEQYF.